The clone carrying this T cell receptor (beta chain) was detected only a few times. Combining a sample-barcoded 5' primer with a J-beta primer mix, a second PCR ran for roughly 7 to 12 cycles. TCRdb redid the calling of the 5' RACE reads with MiXCR, one entry per CDR3 protein. Seen here are hundreds of thousands of distinct CDR3 sequences, 45% to 50% observed once, and the top ten hold 13%. These data originate in a study of blood T cells in healthy people across ages. There are 16 residues in the CDR3. V dropped 1 base and J dropped 2 bases, with 14 bases sitting between them. This chain links TRBV12-3 or TRBV12-4 with TRBJ1-1, with D possibly being TRBD1 (6 bases). The receptor's source is a man aged 25-45 years in good health. Source material: blood. The CDR3 here is CASSLGWAGANTEAFF. The CDR3 nucleotides are TGTGCCAGCAGTTTAGGTTGGGCAGGGGCAAACACTGAAGCTTTCTTT.